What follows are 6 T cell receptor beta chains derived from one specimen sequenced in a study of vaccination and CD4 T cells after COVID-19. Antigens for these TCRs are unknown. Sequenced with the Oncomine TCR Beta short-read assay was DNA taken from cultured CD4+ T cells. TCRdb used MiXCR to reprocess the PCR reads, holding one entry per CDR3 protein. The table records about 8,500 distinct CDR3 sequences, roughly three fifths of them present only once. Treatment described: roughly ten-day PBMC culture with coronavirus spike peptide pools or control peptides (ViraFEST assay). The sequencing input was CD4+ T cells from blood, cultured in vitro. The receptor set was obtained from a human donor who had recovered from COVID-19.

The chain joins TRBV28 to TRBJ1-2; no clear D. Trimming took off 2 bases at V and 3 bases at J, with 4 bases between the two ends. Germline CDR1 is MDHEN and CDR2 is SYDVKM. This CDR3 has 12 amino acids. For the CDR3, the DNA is TGTGCCAGCAGTTTAAGTTACTATGGCTACACCTTC. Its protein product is CASSLSYYGYTF.

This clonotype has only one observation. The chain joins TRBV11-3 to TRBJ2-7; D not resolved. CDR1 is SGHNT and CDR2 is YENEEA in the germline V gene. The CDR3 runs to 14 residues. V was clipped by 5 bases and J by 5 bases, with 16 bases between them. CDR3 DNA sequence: TGTGCCAGCAGCCCCGGCCCATCTAGGGACGAGCAGTACTTC. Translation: CASSPGPSRDEQYF.

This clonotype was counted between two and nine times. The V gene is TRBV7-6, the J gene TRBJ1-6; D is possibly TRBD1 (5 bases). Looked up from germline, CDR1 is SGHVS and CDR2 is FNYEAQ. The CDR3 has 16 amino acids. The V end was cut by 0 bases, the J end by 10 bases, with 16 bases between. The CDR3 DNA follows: TGTGCCAGCAGCTTAGCCCTGGGCAGGGTAGACTCACCCCTCCACTTT. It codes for CASSLALGRVDSPLHF.

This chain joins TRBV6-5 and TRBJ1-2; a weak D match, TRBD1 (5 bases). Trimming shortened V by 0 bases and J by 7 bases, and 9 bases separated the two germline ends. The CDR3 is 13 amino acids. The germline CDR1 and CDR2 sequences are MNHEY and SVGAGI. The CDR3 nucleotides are TGTGCCAGCAGTTACTCCGGGGGACGTGGCTACACCTTC. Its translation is CASSYSGGRGYTF.

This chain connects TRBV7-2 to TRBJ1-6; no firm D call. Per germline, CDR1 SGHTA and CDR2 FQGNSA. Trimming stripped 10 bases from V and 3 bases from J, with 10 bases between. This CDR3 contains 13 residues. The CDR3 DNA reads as TGTGCCACCCGGGGTGGCTATAATTCACCCCTCCACTTT. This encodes CATRGGYNSPLHF. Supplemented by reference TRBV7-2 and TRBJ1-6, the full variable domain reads GAGVSQSPSNKVTEKGKDVELRCDPISGHTALYWYRQSLGQGLEFLIYFQGNSAPDKSGLPSDRFSAERTGGSVSTLTIQRTQQEDSAVYLCATRGGYNSPLHFGNGTRLTVT.

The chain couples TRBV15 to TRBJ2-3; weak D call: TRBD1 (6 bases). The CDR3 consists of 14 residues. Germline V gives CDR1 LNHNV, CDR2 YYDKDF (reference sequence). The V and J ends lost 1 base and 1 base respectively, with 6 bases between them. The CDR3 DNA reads TGTGCCACCAGCAGAGGGACAGGCACAGATACGCAGTATTTT. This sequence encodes CATSRGTGTDTQYF.